These 27 T cell receptor beta chains originate from one sample sequenced in a study of human T cells and chemical hapten exposure (dated by TCRdb to about 2021). The time point label here, explained by the study, means: pre-sensitization, week 0. Reading the label with the study, this specimen's treatment or condition is: therapeutic diphenylcyclopropenone sensitization with weekly scalp DPC. Receptor amplification or capture employed RACE. TCRdb lists the instrument as NextSeq 500. The public reads were reprocessed in TCRdb via fastp at Q25 and MiXCR, keeping in-frame beta chains. CDR3 protein duplicates are merged, each entry listing the most common genes and DNA. The table for this sample lists around 120,000 distinct CDR3 sequences; 13% of them were counted only once. The ten most abundant clones make up 2.5% to 3% of the sample. The source material was whole blood, sampled in connection with sensitization to the hapten diphenylcyclopropenone (DPC). The origin of the receptors is a woman aged 18-35 years with alopecia areata. Some clones in this sample may be carry-over from other donors' samples.

V gene TRBV24-1 combines with J gene TRBJ2-6; no clear D. CDR3 length: 15 residues. Germline V CDR1 and CDR2: KGHDR, SFDVKD. V was pared by 3 bases and J by 4 bases, with 9 bases between. The CDR3 DNA reads TGTGCCACCAGTGATAAGGGTACAGGGGCCAACGTCCTGACTTTC. The encoded protein is CATSDKGTGANVLTF.

This clonotype was counted a few times. V is TRBV25-1 and J is TRBJ1-6, with a weak D call TRBD1 (6 bases). Trimming removed 4 bases from V and 3 bases from J, with 10 bases in between. Germline CDR1 reads MGHDK; CDR2 reads SYGVNS. The CDR3 sequence is 15 residues long. The CDR3 sequence is CASSAPDSYNSPLHF. CDR3 coding DNA: TGTGCCAGCAGTGCACCGGACAGCTATAATTCACCCCTCCACTTT.

This clonotype showed up just a few times. The DNA of the CDR3 is TGTGCCAGCAGTGAACATCGGCTAGCGGGCAATGAGCAGTTCTTC. Its translation: CASSEHRLAGNEQFF. This rearrangement joins TRBV2 to TRBJ2-1; the match to TRBD2 covers 8 bases. CDR1 SNHLY and CDR2 FYNNEI come from the germline V gene. The length of the CDR3 is 15 residues. With 2 bases clipped from V and 6 bases from J, the junction kept 6 bases outside the gene matches.

In this sample, this clonotype turned up a few times. The J gene is TRBJ2-7, the V gene TRBV7-2, with 12 positions matching TRBD1. Per germline, CDR1 SGHTA and CDR2 FQGNSA. The length of the CDR3 is 16 residues. V shed 5 bases, J shed 5 bases, and the junction held 10 bases outside the gene matches. CDR3 sequence: CASSPRGTGGTNEQYF. In DNA form, the CDR3 reads TGTGCCAGCAGCCCGAGAGGGACAGGGGGCACTAACGAGCAGTACTTC.

This clonotype was counted many times. The chain links TRBV29-1 to TRBJ2-7, with a possible D match to TRBD1 (6 bases). V was cut by 6 bases and J by 6 bases, with 15 bases left in between. The germline gives CDR1 SQVTM, CDR2 ANQGSEA. CDR3 length: 12 amino acids. The CDR3 DNA is TGCAGCGTCGATACAGGGTATGGCGAGCAGTACTTC. Encoded protein: CSVDTGYGEQYF.

This clonotype was seen a few times. The chain employs TRBV20-1 and TRBJ2-5; 12 nucleotides line up with TRBD2. Germline V CDR1 and CDR2: DFQATT, SNEGSKA (reference sequence). The CDR3 extends over 16 amino acids. Losses at the gene ends were 5 bases for V and 5 bases for J; bases not matched to a gene: 12. CDR3 nucleotides: TGCAGTGCTTACTCCCCTTCCCTAGCGGGAGGGGAGACCCAGTACTTC. Translated, it gives CSAYSPSLAGGETQYF.

This clonotype was recorded many times. The chain recombines TRBV29-1 with TRBJ2-1; D gene ambiguous. Germline lookup yields CDR1 SQVTM and CDR2 ANQGSEA. The CDR3 has 10 amino acids. V lost 4 bases and J lost 7, with 5 bases in between. Here the CDR3 DNA reads TGCAGCGTTGGGCGGAATGAGCAGTTCTTC. This codes for CSVGRNEQFF.

The chain uses TRBV12-3 or TRBV12-4 and TRBJ1-5; D is unresolved. Trimming took off 4 bases at V and 0 bases at J, with 7 bases between the two ends. The CDR3 is made up of 14 amino acids. DNA for the CDR3: TGTGCCAGCAGTTATGGGGATAGCAATCAGCCCCAGCATTTT. This translates into CASSYGDSNQPQHF.

This clonotype was counted between two and nine times. The chain has TRBV10-3 and TRBJ2-1; D remains ambiguous. There are 15 residues in the CDR3. CDR1 and CDR2 from the germline V gene are ENHRY and SYGVKD. V shed 0 bases and J shed 8 bases, with 14 bases lying between them. The CDR3: CAISESTKNGHEQFF. Written as DNA, the CDR3 is TGTGCCATCAGTGAGTCCACAAAAAATGGACATGAGCAGTTCTTC.

The chain links TRBV2 to TRBJ2-2; no reliable D call. Trimming took 10 bases from V and 1 from J, leaving 7 bases between them. This CDR3 has 12 residues. CDR1 is SNHLY and CDR2 is FYNNEI in the germline V gene. Here the CDR3 DNA reads TGTGCCACTTACAAGAACACCGGGGAGCTGTTTTTT. As protein: CATYKNTGELFF.

This clonotype was detected ten times or more. The V call is TRBV10-3, the J call TRBJ2-7; maybe TRBD1 (6 bases). The germline V and J ends were trimmed by 5 bases and 2 bases, with 13 bases remaining between them. The CDR3 spans 14 residues. Germline CDR1 and CDR2: ENHRY and SYGVKD. The CDR3 coding sequence is TGTGCCATCAGTCCCAGGACAGATACCTACGAGCAGTACTTC. Protein: CAISPRTDTYEQYF.

This clonotype occurred many times. V usage is TRBV2 and J usage is TRBJ2-3; possibly TRBD1 or TRBD2 for D (5 bases each). This CDR3 spans 15 amino acids. Germline loops: CDR1 SNHLY, CDR2 FYNNEI. Trimming removed 10 bases from V and 3 bases from J, with 20 bases in between. The CDR3, as DNA: TGTGCCACCGAACAGCCGGGACCCACGACAGATACGCAGTATTTT. Translating gives CATEQPGPTTDTQYF.

This clonotype was seen more than once but under ten times. The chain uses TRBV10-3 and TRBJ1-1; 9 bases map to TRBD1. Germline V gene sequence: CDR1 ENHRY, CDR2 SYGVKD. V shed 8 bases and J 3 bases; nucleotides not matched to a gene: 4. The CDR3 has 13 amino acids. The CDR3 DNA reads as TGTGCCATCCAACAGGGGGCAGACACTGAAGCTTTCTTT. Protein product: CAIQQGADTEAFF.

This clonotype was counted at least ten times. The chain uses TRBV6-5 and TRBJ1-3; no reliable D call. Germline-derived CDR1 and CDR2 are MNHEY and SVGAGI. V dropped 6 bases and J dropped 0 bases, with 9 bases sitting between them. The CDR3 is 14 amino acids. The CDR3 spells CASRARGSGNTIYF. The DNA for the CDR3 is TGTGCCAGCAGGGCGCGGGGCTCTGGAAACACCATATATTTT.

This clonotype was seen a few times. The V and J genes are TRBV29-1 and TRBJ1-4; no clear D. Germline CDR1 reads SQVTM; CDR2 reads ANQGSEA. V was cut by 4 bases and J by 8 bases, with 11 bases left in between. CDR3 size: 12 residues. CDR3 DNA sequence: TGCAGCGTTGGGGCCGGTCGGGAAAAACTGTTTTTT. This codes for CSVGAGREKLFF.

This clonotype was seen a few times. The V gene is TRBV4-3, the J gene TRBJ1-5; the D is unclear. Germline V gene data show CDR1 as LGHNA and CDR2 as YSLEER. The CDR3 consists of 14 residues. Trimming pared 1 base from V and 6 bases from J, leaving 10 bases between. The CDR3 sequence is CASSQVSDGQPQHF. The CDR3 DNA reads TGCGCCAGCAGCCAAGTCTCAGACGGTCAGCCCCAGCATTTT.

V gene TRBV20-1 combines with J gene TRBJ2-3; 7 bases are shared with TRBD2. After removal of 5 bases from V and 7 bases from J, the junction contained 12 bases not matched to a gene. This CDR3 is 14 amino acids long. CDR1 and CDR2 (germline): DFQATT, SNEGSKA (reference sequence). CDR3 residues: CSASPGGYVNTQYF. The CDR3, as DNA: TGCAGTGCTTCCCCCGGGGGGTACGTAAATACGCAGTATTTT.

This clonotype appeared a few times. The chain links TRBV9 to TRBJ1-2, with D unresolved. Germline CDR1 is SGDLS and CDR2 is YYNGEE. V shed 4 bases and J shed 0 bases, with 16 bases lying between them. This CDR3 has 16 amino acids. The CDR3 bases are TGTGCCAGCAGCCTGGACCCTTCGCATCCTAACTATGGCTACACCTTC. It is translated as CASSLDPSHPNYGYTF.

Ten or more counts support this clonotype. This rearrangement joins TRBV18 to TRBJ2-3; D remains unclear. Germline CDR1 is KGHSH and CDR2 is LQKENI. The CDR3 is 11 amino acids. The V end was cut by 5 bases, the J end by 7 bases, with 7 bases between. CDR3 nucleotides: TGTGCCAGCTCATCTTCGCATACGCAGTATTTT. Residues: CASSSSHTQYF.

This clonotype showed up just a few times. V is TRBV28 and J is TRBJ1-2, with D perhaps TRBD1 (6 bases). Trimming shortened V by 7 bases and J by 1 base, and 10 bases separated the two germline ends. From germline, CDR1 is MDHEN and CDR2 SYDVKM. This CDR3 region has 13 residues. The CDR3 DNA reads as TGTGCCAGCAAATGGACAGTTAACTATGGCTACACCTTC. It yields the protein CASKWTVNYGYTF.

This clonotype came up many times. CDR3 nucleotide sequence: TGCAGTGCTAGTGATAGCGGGCAAGAGACCCAGTACTTC. Encoded protein: CSASDSGQETQYF. The rearrangement uses TRBV20-1 and TRBJ2-5; 7 bases map to TRBD2. CDR1 and CDR2 (germline): DFQATT, SNEGSKA (reference sequence). V lost 3 bases, J lost 2 bases, and 3 bases stayed unmatched. This CDR3 has 13 amino acids.

This chain connects TRBV4-3 to TRBJ1-6; unclear D gene. Germline CDR1 is LGHNA and CDR2 is YSLEER. The CDR3 has 13 residues. V lost 1 base to trimming and J lost 9 bases, with 7 bases between them. The CDR3 sequence is CASSQVRGSPLHF. The CDR3, as DNA: TGCGCCAGCAGCCAAGTTCGGGGTTCACCCCTCCACTTT.

This clonotype has ten or more counts. The chain links TRBV19 to TRBJ2-1, with 15 bases aligning to TRBD2. The V segment lost 1 base and the J segment 4 bases; nucleotides outside the gene matches: 5. The CDR3 extends over 18 amino acids. The V gene's germline CDR1 is LNHDA and CDR2 SQIVND (reference sequence). CDR3 loop: CASSIGRTSGGVYNEQFF. In DNA form, the CDR3 reads TGTGCCAGTAGTATAGGGAGGACTAGCGGGGGGGTGTACAATGAGCAGTTCTTC. Complete variable domain (other parts from reference TRBV19 and TRBJ2-1): DGGITQSPKYLFRKEGQNVTLSCEQNLNHDAMYWYRQDPGQGLRLIYYSQIVNDFQKGDIAEGYSVSREKKESFPLTVTSAQKNPTAFYLCASSIGRTSGGVYNEQFFGPGTRLTVL.

The sample holds many counts of this clonotype. The genes are TRBV29-1 and TRBJ2-1; 10 bases align to TRBD1. The ends lost 3 bases at V and 7 bases at J; junction bases unmatched: 3. The CDR3 loop spans 13 amino acids. Germline-derived CDR1 and CDR2 are SQVTM and ANQGSEA. CDR3 DNA: TGCAGCGTTGATTGGACAGGGGGTAATGAGCAGTTCTTC. Translation: CSVDWTGGNEQFF.

A few counts support this clonotype. The chain employs TRBV2 and TRBJ2-5; 9 bases agree with TRBD1. Germline lookup yields CDR1 SNHLY and CDR2 FYNNEI. V trimming: 5 bases; J trimming: 4 bases; junction bases outside the gene matches: 5. CDR3 size: 14 residues. The CDR3, as DNA: TGTGCCAGCAGTCCCGGGACAGGGTTAGAGACCCAGTACTTC. Amino acids: CASSPGTGLETQYF.

This chain uses TRBV29-1 with TRBJ2-1, with D unresolved. Between the trimmed V and J ends, which lost 3 bases and 0 bases, there was a span of 12 bases. This CDR3 is built from 15 residues. Germline CDR1 SQVTM, CDR2 ANQGSEA. The CDR3 DNA follows: TGCAGCGTTGACAATTGGGCAGTCTCCTACAATGAGCAGTTCTTC. It codes for CSVDNWAVSYNEQFF.

This clonotype was observed many times. This rearrangement joins TRBV7-3 to TRBJ1-2; 8 bases agree with TRBD1. The J segment lost 3 bases and the V segment lost 5 bases, leaving 8 bases of the junction unmatched. CDR1 is SGHTA and CDR2 is FQGTGA in the germline V gene. This CDR3 has 15 residues. The CDR3 sequence is CASSLQGGKDYGYTF. In DNA, the CDR3 is TGTGCCAGCAGCCTACAGGGGGGCAAGGACTATGGCTACACCTTC.